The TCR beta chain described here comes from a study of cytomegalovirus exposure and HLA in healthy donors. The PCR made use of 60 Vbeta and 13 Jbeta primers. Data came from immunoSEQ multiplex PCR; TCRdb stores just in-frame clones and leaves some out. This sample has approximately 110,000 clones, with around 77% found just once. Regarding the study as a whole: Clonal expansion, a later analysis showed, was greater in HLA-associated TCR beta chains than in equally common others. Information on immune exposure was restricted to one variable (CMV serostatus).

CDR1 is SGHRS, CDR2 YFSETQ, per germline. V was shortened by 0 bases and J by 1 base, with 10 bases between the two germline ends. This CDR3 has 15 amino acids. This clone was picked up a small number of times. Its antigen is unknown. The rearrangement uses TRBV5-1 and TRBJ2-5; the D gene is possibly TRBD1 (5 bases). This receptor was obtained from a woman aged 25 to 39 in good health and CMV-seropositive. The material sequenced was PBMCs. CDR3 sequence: CASSLGQLVQETQYF. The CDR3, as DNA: TGCGCCAGCAGCTTGGGACAGCTCGTCCAAGAGACCCAGTACTTC.